This record covers a single T cell receptor beta chain. Germline V lookup: CDR1 SGDLS, CDR2 YYNGEE. V lost 3 bases and J lost 4; bases outside the gene matches: 4. This CDR3 is built from 15 residues. These data belong to a study of blood T cell repertoires in COVID-19. Turning to the study itself: PBMCs, B-cell-depleted T cells, or T cells provided the cDNA or gDNA that made up the material.

Sequencing used immunoSEQ multiplex PCR; TCRdb keeps in-frame clones, though not all of them. The data contain around 68,000 clones, 87% of them singletons. The chain links TRBV9 to TRBJ2-1; 10 bases match TRBD2. Sequencing was done on a sample of peripheral blood. The source is a woman in her 50s with acute or convalescent COVID-19. The CDR3 coding sequence is TGTGCCAGCAGCGCAACTAGCGGGGAATACAATGAGCAGTTCTTC. Residues: CASSATSGEYNEQFF.